The 15 T cell receptor beta chains in this list originate from one sample, sequenced in a study of CD8 T cells in ankylosing spondylitis. TCRdb processed the 5' RACE reads anew with MiXCR; each CDR3 protein has one entry. The top ten hold around 6.8% of the sample, which has some 240,000 distinct CDR3 sequences, around 7.8% seen once. Sequences were obtained from blood, either unsorted or a sorted T cell fraction (not recorded which). All receptors derive from a male donor with ankylosing spondylitis or in good health (not recorded which).

This clonotype was counted ten times or more. V usage is TRBV20-1 and J usage is TRBJ1-5; 8 positions agree with TRBD1. CDR3 length equals 15 residues. V lost 5 bases to trimming and J lost 3 bases; unmatched junction nucleotides: 9. Germline loops: CDR1 DFQATT, CDR2 SNEGSKA (reference sequence). In DNA, the CDR3 is TGCAGTGCTCGAATTGGACAGGGACTCAATCAGCCCCAGCATTTT. As protein: CSARIGQGLNQPQHF.

This clonotype was seen many times. One end of the junction varies from germline; a read error may be responsible. This chain uses TRBV7-7 with TRBJ1-1; 10 bases are shared with TRBD1. Germline V lookup: CDR1 SSHAT, CDR2 FNYEAQ (reference sequence). The CDR3 has 13 amino acids. The CDR3 DNA reads TGTGCTAGCAGCGCGGACAGGGGGACTGAAGCTTTCTTT. Its protein is CASSADRGTEAFF.

This clonotype was seen many times. The chain joins TRBV20-1 to TRBJ2-1; D is perhaps TRBD1 (6 bases). The V gene lost 7 bases and the J gene lost 6 bases, with 19 bases spanning the gap. Germline lookup yields CDR1 DFQATT and CDR2 SNEGSKA (reference sequence). CDR3 length: 14 amino acids. The CDR3 loop reads CSVETGTLGNEQFF. The CDR3 coding sequence is TGCAGTGTCGAAACCGGGACACTCGGCAATGAGCAGTTCTTC.

This clonotype was seen repeatedly, ten times or more. V usage is TRBV12-3 or TRBV12-4 and J usage is TRBJ1-5; D not certain. V was pared by 7 bases and J by 0 bases, with 4 bases between. The CDR3 extends over 12 amino acids. The CDR3 nucleotides are TGTGCCAGCAAGGGTAGCAATCAGCCCCAGCATTTT. It encodes CASKGSNQPQHF.

This clonotype came up many times. The rearrangement joins TRBV5-6 to TRBJ1-1; maybe TRBD1 (6 bases). The length of the CDR3 is 14 residues. V lost 2 bases, J lost 2 bases, and 10 bases lay in between. The germline V gene encodes CDR1 SGHDT and CDR2 YYEEEE. CDR3 loop: CASSLIQGNTEAFF. DNA for the CDR3: TGTGCCAGCAGCTTAATACAGGGTAACACTGAAGCTTTCTTT.

This clonotype was seen more than once but under ten times. The V and J genes are TRBV29-1 and TRBJ2-7; no reliable D call. The CDR3 covers 15 residues. The germline CDR1 and CDR2 sequences are SQVTM and ANQGSEA. Between the trimmed V and J ends, which lost 2 bases and 0 bases, there was a span of 14 bases. This chain's CDR3 is CSVELARSNSYEQYF. DNA for the CDR3: TGCAGCGTTGAATTGGCCAGGTCTAACTCCTACGAGCAGTACTTC.

At least ten counts were recorded for this clonotype. The chain carries TRBV25-1 and TRBJ1-3; weak D call: TRBD1 (5 bases). The germline gives CDR1 MGHDK, CDR2 SYGVNS. V gave up 4 bases and J gave up 1 base, with 14 bases separating them. CDR3 size: 16 residues. The CDR3: CASSGWRGRSGNTIYF. Written as DNA, the CDR3 is TGTGCCAGCAGTGGGTGGAGGGGTCGATCTGGAAACACCATATATTTT. The full variable domain, its missing parts supplied by reference TRBV25-1 and TRBJ1-3, is EADIYQTPRYLVIGTGKKITLECSQTMGHDKMYWYQQDPGMELHLIHYSYGVNSTEKGDLSSESTVSRIRTEHFPLTLESARPSHTSQYLCASSGWRGRSGNTIYFGEGSWLTVV.

In its sample, this clonotype was seen many times. This rearrangement joins TRBV15 to TRBJ2-2; 8 nucleotides agree with TRBD1. V lost 5 bases and J lost 4; bases outside the gene matches: 6. This CDR3 is 15 amino acids long. From germline, CDR1 is LNHNV and CDR2 YYDKDF (reference sequence). The CDR3: CATSGQTGVTGELFF. Written as DNA, the CDR3 is TGTGCCACCAGCGGACAGACAGGGGTCACCGGGGAGCTGTTTTTT.

At least ten counts were recorded for this clonotype. The chain joins TRBV5-1 to TRBJ2-7; D might be TRBD2 (5 bases). CDR1 is SGHRS and CDR2 is YFSETQ in the germline V gene. This CDR3 region has 15 residues. V shed 1 base and J shed 7 bases, with 18 bases lying between them. For the CDR3, the DNA is TGCGCCAGCAGCTTGAGGGTCGCCGTGACGGGAGAGCAGTACTTC. This translates into CASSLRVAVTGEQYF.

The gene calls are TRBV5-6 and TRBJ2-2; 11 bases map to TRBD2. Trimming removed 4 bases from V and 4 bases from J; junction bases left unmatched: 6. Germline V CDR1 and CDR2: SGHDT, YYEEEE. The CDR3 totals 16 residues. The CDR3 nucleotides are TGTGCCAGCAGCATACTAGCGGGAGAGCCCACCGGGGAGCTGTTTTTT. Translation: CASSILAGEPTGELFF. The full variable domain, completed using reference TRBV5-6 and TRBJ2-2, is DAGVTQSPTHLIKTRGQQVTLRCSPKSGHDTVSWYQQALGQGPQFIFQYYEEEERQRGNFPDRFSGHQFPNYSSELNVNALLLGDSALYLCASSILAGEPTGELFFGEGSRLTVL.

V usage is TRBV20-1 and J usage is TRBJ2-5, with D tentatively TRBD1 or TRBD2 (6 bases each). CDR1 is DFQATT, CDR2 SNEGSKA, per germline (reference sequence). There are 14 residues in the CDR3. Trimming removed 1 base at V and 7 bases at J, with 16 bases between. As DNA, the CDR3 is TGCAGTGCTAGAGGAATTGGGCGGGACACGACCCAGTACTTC. Its protein product is CSARGIGRDTTQYF.

There are many counts of this clonotype. The chain carries TRBV29-1 and TRBJ2-2; no clear D. The V gene lost 5 bases and the J gene lost 2 bases, with 12 bases spanning the gap. The CDR3 is 14 residues long. The germline V gene has CDR1 SQVTM and CDR2 ANQGSEA. This chain's CDR3 is CSVPKSHNTGELFF. CDR3 sequence (DNA): TGCAGCGTTCCCAAATCCCATAACACCGGGGAGCTGTTTTTT.

The table lists this clonotype with many counts. The chain recombines TRBV20-1 with TRBJ1-5; 7 positions agree with TRBD1. Germline values: CDR1 DFQATT, CDR2 SNEGSKA (reference sequence). Unmatched junction bases numbered 4, after V lost 5 bases and J lost 0 bases. There are 14 residues in the CDR3. The CDR3 bases are TGCAGTGCTTCTAAGGGGGCTAGCAATCAGCCCCAGCATTTT. Residues: CSASKGASNQPQHF.

This clonotype was counted many times. V usage is TRBV29-1 and J usage is TRBJ2-5; D is uncertain. The CDR3 length is 13 residues. V lost 4 bases to trimming and J lost 0 bases, with 9 bases between them. The V gene's germline CDR1 is SQVTM and CDR2 ANQGSEA. The CDR3 region has the DNA TGCAGCGTTGTGTCACCGTACCAAGAGACCCAGTACTTC. It is translated as CSVVSPYQETQYF.

This clonotype was counted at least ten times. The chain joins TRBV5-1 to TRBJ2-3; D ambiguous. The germline CDR1 and CDR2 sequences are SGHRS and YFSETQ. The CDR3 runs 13 residues. The V and J ends lost 2 bases and 6 bases respectively, with 10 bases between them. The CDR3 coding sequence is TGCGCCAGCAGCTTAACCGCCGGGGATACGCAGTATTTT. Protein sequence: CASSLTAGDTQYF.